This TCR beta chain was identified in a study of T-cell reconstitution after alpha-beta-depleted transplantation in children (TCRdb year 2016). Background for the entire study: Using TCR repertoire profiling, the study quantitatively followed how T-cell immune reconstitution unfolded in children after TCRalphabeta/CD19-depleted allogeneic hematopoietic cell transplantation.

As for this clonotype: What this receptor recognizes is not known. This clone may be a read error of a much larger clone one base away.

Libraries were built with PCR. Sequenced using an Illumina HiSeq 2500. TCR library preparation used molecular barcoding, with unique molecular identifiers applied to normalize quantification of the TCRbeta repertoire. TCRdb reran the public reads through fastp at Q25 and MiXCR, keeping productive beta chains. When rows share a CDR3 protein, they turn into one entry using the most common DNA and genes. The sample yields about 690,000 distinct CDR3 sequences; about 15% were counted once. The leading ten clones occupy under 1.2% of the sample. The germline V gene (reference sequence) provides CDR1 DFQATT and CDR2 SNEGSKA. The CDR3 runs 15 residues from the cysteine to the phenylalanine. Just CDR3 DNA is preserved here, 45 bases in frame from base 1. V is cut back by 0 bases and J by 7 bases, with 5 bases in the junction unmatched.

The chain is assembled from TRBV20-1 and TRBJ2-1, with 11 bases matching TRBD2. The source was PBMCs from the stem cell graft donor, collected from the stem cell graft. The source is a human donor who donated a stem cell graft to a child with acute myeloid leukemia. In nucleotides, the sequence is TGCAGTGCTAGAGACCCTAGCGGGGGGTTGAATGAGCAGTTCTTC. Its translation is CSARDPSGGLNEQFF.